This T cell receptor (beta chain) was documented in a study of blood T cell repertoires in COVID-19. Produced via immunoSEQ multiplex PCR; TCRdb's table is partial and in-frame only. Here the sample spans 95,000 to 150,000 clones, about 89% being singletons. After removal of 4 bases from V and 3 bases from J, the junction contained 14 bases not matched to a gene. This CDR3 has 17 amino acids. Germline V gene lookup returns CDR1 SEHNR and CDR2 FQNEAQ (reference sequence). Sample: peripheral blood. The TCR comes from a woman aged 70-85 years with acute or convalescent COVID-19. The rearrangement links TRBV7-9 to TRBJ1-1; the match to TRBD1 covers 7 bases. As DNA, the CDR3 is TGTGCCAGCAGCTCGGGACAGCTTATGCTAAGGTACACTGAAGCTTTCTTT. Its protein is CASSSGQLMLRYTEAFF. The full variable domain, its missing parts supplied by reference TRBV7-9 and TRBJ1-1, is DTGVSQNPRHKITKRGQNVTFRCDPISEHNRLYWYRQTLGQGPEFLTYFQNEAQLEKSRLLSDRFSAERPKGSFSTLEIQRTEQGDSAMYLCASSSGQLMLRYTEAFFGQGTRLTVV.